This TCR beta chain was captured in a study of cytomegalovirus exposure and HLA in healthy donors. Germline values: CDR1 SQVTM, CDR2 ANQGSEA. The CDR3 has 15 amino acids. With 4 bases clipped from V and 5 bases from J, the junction kept 8 bases outside the gene matches. In this sample, this clone turned up once. The antigen is unknown. Study conclusions and caveats: Most likely, a cluster of highly shared sequence variants arose as a sequencing artifact. A reported reduction in N-insertions relative to the 666-donor mean was seen in an Asian-associated ancestry cluster in a later analysis. Listed as cytomegalovirus-associated were over 150 TCR beta chains. Through in vitro validation, a few CMV-associated chains were shown to be specific for CMV antigens.

Vbeta (60) and Jbeta (13) primers were used in the PCR. The method was immunoSEQ multiplex PCR; TCRdb's version includes in-frame clones alone and lacks a portion of them. This sample carries some 45,000 clones, around 68% of them seen once, and the ten largest clones take 5% to 6.5%. The V call is TRBV29-1, the J call TRBJ2-2; 9 bases agree with TRBD1. This sequence was found in a man aged 25 to 40 in good health and CMV-seronegative. The sequencing input was PBMCs. The CDR3 reads CSVGYRGLDTGELFF. The CDR3 bases are TGCAGCGTTGGATACAGGGGGCTCGATACCGGGGAGCTGTTTTTT.